This paragraph covers one T cell receptor beta chain sequence. The CDR3 has 15 amino acids. Germline CDR1 is LGHNA and CDR2 is YNFKEQ. The V end was cut by 0 bases, the J end by 5 bases, with 13 bases between. This entry comes from a study of blood T cell repertoires in COVID-19. Overall study context: The United States, Italy and Spain were the sources of the acute and convalescent COVID-19 samples. Sample material is recorded as cDNA or gDNA derived from T cells, B-cell-depleted T cells, or PBMCs.

Per the authors' pipeline: Amplification of reference gene primers provided the estimated nucleated cell counts. Profiled with immunoSEQ multiplex PCR; TCRdb holds only in-frame clones, not every one. V and J calls and clone size follow that table, whereas D and trimming were derived from the DNA. The sample lists around 80,000 clones; around 84% were seen once. The chain links TRBV4-2 to TRBJ2-5; the D is unclear. The sequenced material came from peripheral blood. The clonotype was recovered from a man of 80 years or more with active or convalescent COVID-19. The CDR3: CASSQEVGPLETQYF. CDR3 sequence (DNA): TGTGCCAGCAGCCAAGAGGTTGGGCCCTTGGAGACCCAGTACTTC.